This TCR beta chain was sequenced for a study of blood T cell repertoires in COVID-19. Study summary: Samples came from the United States, Italy and Spain, spanning acute and convalescent COVID-19.

Trimming cost V 5 bases and J 7 bases; bases outside gene matches: 6. Germline V lookup: CDR1 SGHNT, CDR2 YENEEA. This CDR3 comprises 13 residues. Original handling: Amplification of reference gene primers was used by the study to estimate nucleated cell counts. This table comes from immunoSEQ multiplex PCR, and its TCRdb copy is limited to in-frame clones, with some not included. V, J and clone size derive from that table, while D and trimming were established from the DNA sequence. This sample has 250,000 to 300,000 clones, with around nine tenths found just once. Participant ages covered about 18 to 90 years across around 25 US areas. Assignment of participants to cohorts was predicated upon participant-reported clinical history.

This rearrangement joins TRBV11-3 to TRBJ2-7, with 9 bases fitting TRBD1. This TCR was sampled from an older woman who had recovered from COVID-19. The sequenced material came from PBMCs or T cells enriched from blood (not recorded which). CDR3 in amino acids: CASSRDRVEEQYF. The CDR3 DNA follows: TGTGCCAGCAGCCGGGACAGGGTGGAAGAGCAGTACTTC. The whole variable domain, filled in from reference TRBV11-3 and TRBJ2-7, reads EAGVVQSPRYKIIEKKQPVAFWCNPISGHNTLYWYLQNLGQGPELLIRYENEEAVDDSQLPKDRFSAERLKGVDSTLKIQPAELGDSAVYLCASSRDRVEEQYFGPGTRLTVT.